Presented here are 27 T cell receptor beta chains from one specimen sequenced in a study of control samples from healthy donors and cancer patients. Libraries were prepared by immunoSEQ multiplex PCR; TCRdb keeps only in-frame clonotypes and omits some of them. Altogether 120,000 to 150,000 clones are present, 80% to 90% being singletons, with the ten largest covering around 10%. The sequenced sample was blood. The receptors stem from a woman in her twenties or thirties in good health.

V is TRBV5-6 and J is TRBJ1-4; no reliable D call. Germline-derived CDR1 and CDR2 are SGHDT and YYEEEE. The length of the CDR3 is 14 residues. The V gene lost 5 bases and the J gene lost 7 bases, with 15 bases spanning the gap. CDR3 nucleotides: TGTGCCAGCAGTCCCTGGGGAGGATCTGAAAAACTGTTTTTT. It is translated as CASSPWGGSEKLFF.

The V gene is TRBV28, the J gene TRBJ1-2; D gene unclear. The V gene's germline CDR1 is MDHEN and CDR2 SYDVKM. The CDR3 sequence is 13 residues long. V lost 8 bases and J 4 bases, leaving 14 bases between the germline ends. The CDR3 sequence is CASSPRGSYGYTF. CDR3 coding DNA: TGTGCCAGCTCCCCTAGAGGCAGCTATGGCTACACCTTC.

This chain uses TRBV5-1 with TRBJ2-5; tentatively, D is TRBD1 (6 bases). Trimming took off 4 bases at V and 4 bases at J, with 23 bases between the two ends. The CDR3 loop spans 17 amino acids. Germline CDR1 SGHRS, CDR2 YFSETQ. CDR3 residues: CASSGRRTDPQGETQYF. The CDR3 nucleotides are TGCGCCAGCAGCGGAAGACGGACTGACCCACAGGGAGAGACCCAGTACTTC. Looking up the rest from reference TRBV5-1 and TRBJ2-5 gives the full variable domain: KAGVTQTPRYLIKTRGQQVTLSCSPISGHRSVSWYQQTPGQGLQFLFEYFSETQRNKGNFPGRFSGRQFSNSRSEMNVSTLELGDSALYLCASSGRRTDPQGETQYFGPGTRLLVL.

The gene calls are TRBV5-1 and TRBJ1-2, with D unclear. CDR1 and CDR2 (germline): SGHRS, YFSETQ. There are 14 residues in the CDR3. Trimming took 4 bases from V and 8 from J, leaving 18 bases between them. CDR3 nucleotide sequence: TGCGCCAGCAGCCCTCGAACCTCGCTTGAAGGCTACACCTTC. Translating it yields CASSPRTSLEGYTF.

The CDR3, as DNA: TGCAGTGCTAGTTCGGGCTCTTACAATGAGCAGTTCTTC. Encoded protein: CSASSGSYNEQFF. This sequence joins TRBV20-1 and TRBJ2-1; D is undetermined. Deletions cut 3 bases from V and 4 bases from J, with 10 bases between. Germline-derived CDR1 and CDR2 are DFQATT and SNEGSKA (reference sequence). The length of the CDR3 is 13 residues.

This clone showed up just a few times. The J gene is TRBJ1-1, the V gene TRBV30, with 9 bases fitting TRBD1. CDR1 and CDR2 (germline): GTSNPN, SVGIG (reference sequence). The CDR3 runs to 15 residues. Germline trimming cut 1 base from V and 8 bases from J; bases unmatched to any gene: 11. CDR3 in DNA: TGTGCCTGGAGTGCGCACACAGGGGGCCTGGGGGAAGCTTTCTTT. This codes for CAWSAHTGGLGEAFF.

The V and J genes are TRBV30 and TRBJ2-1; 7 bases map to TRBD2. Germline-derived CDR1 and CDR2 are GTSNPN and SVGIG (reference sequence). This CDR3 has 13 amino acids. In DNA form, the CDR3 reads TGTGCTCATGGCACGGGGAGGGCCAGTGAGCAGTTCTTC. Translated, it gives CAHGTGRASEQFF.

This clone was counted between two and nine times. This chain connects TRBV28 to TRBJ1-1; D unclear. Germline lookup yields CDR1 MDHEN and CDR2 SYDVKM. The V end lost 3 bases, the J end lost 4 bases, and 12 bases lay between the germline ends. The CDR3 is 14 amino acids. The CDR3: CASSFGRASTEAFF. The CDR3 region has the DNA TGTGCCAGCAGTTTCGGGAGGGCGAGCACTGAAGCTTTCTTT.

V usage is TRBV6-2 or TRBV6-3 and J usage is TRBJ2-3; 8 bases line up with TRBD2. The V segment lost 2 bases and the J segment 6 bases; nucleotides outside the gene matches: 10. The germline V gene encodes CDR1 MNHEY and CDR2 SVGEGT. This CDR3 region has 16 residues. As DNA, the CDR3 is TGTGCCAGCAGTTACGCAAGCGGGAGATTGACGGATACGCAGTATTTT. Translation gives CASSYASGRLTDTQYF.

The chain employs TRBV2 and TRBJ2-1; 7 nucleotides align to TRBD2. The CDR3 is made up of 16 amino acids. V shed 3 bases and J 8 bases; nucleotides not matched to a gene: 13. Germline loops: CDR1 SNHLY, CDR2 FYNNEI. CDR3 loop: CASSDPTSLERDEQFF. The CDR3 region has the DNA TGTGCCAGCAGTGATCCGACTAGCCTGGAGCGGGATGAGCAGTTCTTC.

The chain employs TRBV6-6 and TRBJ2-1; 9 nucleotides line up with TRBD2. The CDR3 contains 15 residues. V lost 5 bases, J lost 0 bases, and 2 bases stayed unmatched. Germline V gene lookup returns CDR1 MNHNY and CDR2 SVGAGI (reference sequence). The CDR3 here is CASSHSGSSYNEQFF. DNA for the CDR3: TGTGCCAGCAGTCATAGCGGGAGCTCCTACAATGAGCAGTTCTTC.

The V and J genes are TRBV7-9 and TRBJ2-4; 10 nucleotides match TRBD1. The CDR3 has 16 residues. CDR1 is SEHNR, CDR2 FQNEAQ, per germline (reference sequence). The ends lost 3 bases at V and 3 bases at J; junction bases unmatched: 5. CDR3 region: CASSFGQGVVKNIQYF. Here the CDR3 DNA reads TGTGCCAGCAGCTTTGGACAGGGGGTGGTCAAAAACATTCAGTACTTC.

V usage is TRBV4-2 and J usage is TRBJ2-5; 9 bases agree with TRBD2. The V gene's germline CDR1 is LGHNA and CDR2 YNFKEQ. The junction had 4 bases not matched to a gene; V was cut back by 2 bases and J by 3 bases. The CDR3 is 15 amino acids. In nucleotides, the CDR3 is TGTGCCAGCAGCCAACGGTTAGCGGGAGAAGAGACCCAGTACTTC. This gives the protein CASSQRLAGEETQYF.

In its sample, this clone was seen a few times. The junction shows a germline mismatch at one end, possibly a read error. The V gene is TRBV25-1, the J gene TRBJ2-7; TRBD2 aligns across 10 bases. Germline assignment: CDR1 MGHDK and CDR2 SYGVNS. The CDR3 spans 12 residues. The CDR3 nucleotides are TGTGCCAGCAGTGAATGGGGACTAGCGTTGAACTTC. This codes for CASSEWGLALNF.

This sequence joins TRBV5-1 and TRBJ2-2; a weak D match, TRBD2 (5 bases). The CDR3 sequence is 15 residues long. Germline loops: CDR1 SGHRS, CDR2 YFSETQ. Trimming cost V 4 bases and J 1 base, with 11 bases left between them. Here the CDR3 DNA reads TGCGCCAGCAGCCCCCTAGCTCAGAACACCGGGGAGCTGTTTTTT. It yields the protein CASSPLAQNTGELFF.

The rearrangement links TRBV7-2 to TRBJ1-1; D is perhaps TRBD1 (5 bases). Germline values: CDR1 SGHTA, CDR2 FQGNSA. The CDR3 length is 16 residues. Trimming took off 5 bases at V and 6 bases at J, with 22 bases between the two ends. CDR3 residues: CASSTRPGTATAEAFF. In DNA, the CDR3 is TGTGCCAGCAGCACAAGACCCGGGACGGCCACGGCTGAAGCTTTCTTT.

V and J are TRBV29-1 and TRBJ1-5; TRBD1 might be the D (6 bases). The CDR3 length is 13 residues. The germline gives CDR1 SQVTM, CDR2 ANQGSEA. Trimming took off 4 bases at V and 1 base at J, with 8 bases between the two ends. This chain's CDR3 is CSVARGSNQPQHF. The CDR3 DNA reads as TGCAGCGTTGCCAGGGGCAGCAATCAGCCCCAGCATTTT.

V gene TRBV19 combines with J gene TRBJ2-1; 10 positions match TRBD1. CDR3 length: 16 residues. Germline assignment: CDR1 LNHDA and CDR2 SQIVND (reference sequence). V was pared by 1 base and J by 4 bases, with 4 bases of the junction left unmatched. CDR3 sequence reads: CASSIVRTGGYNEQFF. CDR3 in DNA: TGTGCCAGTAGTATAGTCAGGACAGGGGGTTACAATGAGCAGTTCTTC.

The V and J genes are TRBV5-4 and TRBJ2-3; D is ambiguous. Trimming removed 2 bases at V and 5 bases at J, with 3 bases between. Germline CDR1 and CDR2: SGHNT and YYREEE (reference sequence). The CDR3 spans 11 residues. The CDR3 DNA follows: TGTGCCAGCAGCTTAGGAGATACGCAGTATTTT. This encodes CASSLGDTQYF.

In this sample, this clone turned up a few times. V is TRBV4-2 and J is TRBJ1-5; D is unresolved. The V gene's germline CDR1 is LGHNA and CDR2 YNFKEQ. V was clipped by 0 bases and J by 9 bases, with 15 bases between them. CDR3 length equals 15 residues. The CDR3 is CASSQDEVGGRPQHF. The DNA of the CDR3 is TGTGCCAGCAGCCAAGATGAGGTAGGTGGAAGGCCCCAGCATTTT.

The rearrangement joins TRBV6-6 to TRBJ2-5, with TRBD2 matching over 7 bases. The CDR3 is 14 amino acids. V trimming: 0 bases; J trimming: 5 bases; junction bases outside the gene matches: 3. CDR1 MNHNY and CDR2 SVGAGI come from the germline V gene (reference sequence). CDR3 sequence reads: CASSYSGGGETQYF. The CDR3 DNA reads as TGTGCCAGCAGTTACTCTGGGGGAGGGGAGACCCAGTACTTC.

V usage is TRBV11-3 and J usage is TRBJ2-1; TRBD2 agrees at 12 bases. The CDR3 sequence is 15 residues long. The junction had 1 base not matched to a gene; V was cut back by 1 base and J by 6 bases. In germline, CDR1 is SGHNT, CDR2 YENEEA. CDR3 amino acids: CASSLGTSGTNEQFF. The CDR3, as DNA: TGTGCCAGCAGCTTAGGGACTAGCGGGACCAATGAGCAGTTCTTC. The variable domain in full, completed from reference TRBV11-3 and TRBJ2-1, reads EAGVVQSPRYKIIEKKQPVAFWCNPISGHNTLYWYLQNLGQGPELLIRYENEEAVDDSQLPKDRFSAERLKGVDSTLKIQPAELGDSAVYLCASSLGTSGTNEQFFGPGTRLTVL.

This chain links TRBV11-2 with TRBJ1-3, with TRBD1 matching 8 bases. Per the germline V gene, CDR1 is SGHAT and CDR2 is FQNNGV. The CDR3 contains 15 residues. Trimming at V came to 5 bases and at J to 4 bases, leaving 7 bases not matched to a gene. CDR3 in amino acids: CASSHRTGSGNTIYF. DNA for the CDR3: TGTGCCAGCAGCCACCGGACAGGGAGCGGAAACACCATATATTTT.

This clone showed up just once. The chain employs TRBV7-2 and TRBJ2-1; 9 bases map to TRBD2. Germline loops: CDR1 SGHTA, CDR2 FQGNSA. V shed 1 base, J shed 9 bases, and the junction held 4 bases outside the gene matches. This CDR3 is 14 amino acids long. The chain's CDR3 is CASSLVAGVSEQFF. DNA for the CDR3: TGTGCCAGCAGCTTAGTAGCGGGAGTCAGTGAGCAGTTCTTC. Together with reference TRBV7-2 and TRBJ2-1, the CDR3 gives the full variable domain: GAGVSQSPSNKVTEKGKDVELRCDPISGHTALYWYRQSLGQGLEFLIYFQGNSAPDKSGLPSDRFSAERTGGSVSTLTIQRTQQEDSAVYLCASSLVAGVSEQFFGPGTRLTVL.

This clone was counted only a few times. The genes are TRBV6-4 and TRBJ2-1; TRBD2 agrees at 10 bases. V shed 2 bases, J shed 6 bases, and the junction held 7 bases outside the gene matches. There are 16 residues in the CDR3. The V gene's germline CDR1 is MRHNA and CDR2 SNTAGT. The CDR3 region has the DNA TGTGCCAGCAGTGACCGAGCGGGAGGGGGCGGCAATGAGCAGTTCTTC. Protein product: CASSDRAGGGGNEQFF.

V is TRBV7-8 and J is TRBJ2-3; 12 bases fit TRBD2. The CDR3 has 14 residues. Trimming took 2 bases from V and 9 from J; bases not matched to a gene: 3. Germline V gene lookup returns CDR1 SGHVS and CDR2 FQNEAQ. The CDR3 bases are TGTGCCAGCAGCTTAACACTAGCGGGAGGAACGCAGTATTTT. Protein sequence: CASSLTLAGGTQYF.

The gene calls are TRBV19 and TRBJ2-5, with 8 bases fitting TRBD2. Germline V gene data show CDR1 as LNHDA and CDR2 as SQIVND (reference sequence). CDR3 length: 14 amino acids. J gave up 5 bases and V 6 bases, and 8 bases lay outside the gene matches. The CDR3 here is CASSIREGRETQYF. In nucleotides, the CDR3 is TGTGCCAGTAGCATTCGGGAGGGCCGGGAGACCCAGTACTTC.